This TCR beta chain was sequenced in a study of chemoradiotherapy in HPV16-positive cancers. Study-level points and caveats: Non-HPV-specific T cells did not expand in tumors during treatment, whereas candidate HPV-specific clones and E7-related motifs did. HPV-responsive T-cell expansion during chemoradiotherapy was linked to improved recurrence-free survival in HPV16-positive patients.

Repertoires were sampled repeatedly during chemoradiotherapy. CDR3 length: 13 residues. The germline V and J ends were trimmed by 6 bases and 4 bases, with 10 bases remaining between them. Germline V lookup: CDR1 SEHNR, CDR2 FQNEAQ (reference sequence). A note on this clone: The antigen remains unidentified.

The assay was immunoSEQ multiplex PCR, and TCRdb's table has in-frame clones only and misses some. The table lists fewer than 10,000 clones, around 70% of them singletons. The source was tumor tissue, collected from a patient who underwent chemoradiotherapy. The chain couples TRBV7-9 to TRBJ1-5; D is perhaps TRBD1 (6 bases). The sequence derives from a human donor with HPV-associated anogenital cancer. CDR3 sequence: CASSRGQNQPQHF. CDR3 sequence (DNA): TGTGCCAGCAGTCGCGGACAGAATCAGCCCCAGCATTTT.